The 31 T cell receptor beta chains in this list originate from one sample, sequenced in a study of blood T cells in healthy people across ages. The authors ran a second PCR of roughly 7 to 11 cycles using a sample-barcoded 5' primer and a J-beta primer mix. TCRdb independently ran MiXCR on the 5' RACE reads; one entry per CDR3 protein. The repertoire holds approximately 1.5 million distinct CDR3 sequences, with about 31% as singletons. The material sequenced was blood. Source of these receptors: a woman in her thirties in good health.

CDR3 sequence reads: CASSPPDREQFF. In DNA, the CDR3 is TGTGCCAGCAGCCCACCGGACCGCGAGCAGTTCTTC. The V call is TRBV4-2, the J call TRBJ2-1; no firm D call. This CDR3 contains 12 residues. Germline V gene lookup returns CDR1 LGHNA and CDR2 YNFKEQ. Trimming shortened V by 4 bases and J by 10 bases, and 11 bases separated the two germline ends.

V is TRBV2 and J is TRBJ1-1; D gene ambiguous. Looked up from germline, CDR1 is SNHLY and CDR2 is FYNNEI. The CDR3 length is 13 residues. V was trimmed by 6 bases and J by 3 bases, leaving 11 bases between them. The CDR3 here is CASSSVRDTEAFF. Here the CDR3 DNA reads TGTGCCAGCAGCTCCGTGAGGGACACTGAAGCTTTCTTT.

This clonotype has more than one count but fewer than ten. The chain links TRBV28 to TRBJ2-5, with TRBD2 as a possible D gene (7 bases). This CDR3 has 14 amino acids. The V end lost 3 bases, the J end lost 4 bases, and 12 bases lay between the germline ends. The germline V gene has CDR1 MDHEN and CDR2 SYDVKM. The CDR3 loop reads CASSFLGGGETQYF. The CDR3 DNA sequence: TGTGCCAGCAGTTTTTTAGGGGGGGGAGAGACCCAGTACTTC.

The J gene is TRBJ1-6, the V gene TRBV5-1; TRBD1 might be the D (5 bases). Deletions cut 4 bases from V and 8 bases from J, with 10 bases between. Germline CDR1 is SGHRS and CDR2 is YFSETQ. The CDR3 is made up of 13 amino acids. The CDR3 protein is CASSTKQDSPLHF. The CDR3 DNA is TGCGCCAGCAGCACCAAACAGGATTCACCCCTCCACTTT.

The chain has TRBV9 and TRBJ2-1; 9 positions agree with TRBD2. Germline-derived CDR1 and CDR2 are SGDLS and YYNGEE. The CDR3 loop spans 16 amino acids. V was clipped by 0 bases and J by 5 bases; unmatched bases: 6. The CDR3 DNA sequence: TGTGCCAGCAGCGTAGGCCGGACTAGCGTAAACAATGAGCAGTTCTTC. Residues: CASSVGRTSVNNEQFF.

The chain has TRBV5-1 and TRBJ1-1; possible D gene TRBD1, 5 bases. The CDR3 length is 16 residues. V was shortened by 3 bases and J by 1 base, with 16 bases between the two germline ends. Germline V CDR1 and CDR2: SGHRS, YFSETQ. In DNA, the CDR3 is TGCGCCAGCAGCTCAATCCCGGGACTGGCGAACACTGAAGCTTTCTTT. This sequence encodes CASSSIPGLANTEAFF.

The CDR3 loop is CASIIRAGQAGTQYF. DNA for the CDR3: TGTGCCAGCATTATTCGGGCAGGCCAAGCGGGGACCCAGTACTTC. The rearrangement uses TRBV2 and TRBJ2-5; possibly TRBD2 for D (6 bases). There are 15 residues in the CDR3. The germline V and J ends were trimmed by 7 bases and 7 bases, with 22 bases remaining between them. Germline V gene data show CDR1 as SNHLY and CDR2 as FYNNEI.

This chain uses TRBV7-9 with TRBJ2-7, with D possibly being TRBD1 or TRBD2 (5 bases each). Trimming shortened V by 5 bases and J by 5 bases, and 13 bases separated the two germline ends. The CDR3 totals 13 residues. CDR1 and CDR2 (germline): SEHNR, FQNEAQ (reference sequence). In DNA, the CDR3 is TGTGCCAGCAGCCCAACCTTGGGGGACGAGCAGTACTTC. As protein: CASSPTLGDEQYF.

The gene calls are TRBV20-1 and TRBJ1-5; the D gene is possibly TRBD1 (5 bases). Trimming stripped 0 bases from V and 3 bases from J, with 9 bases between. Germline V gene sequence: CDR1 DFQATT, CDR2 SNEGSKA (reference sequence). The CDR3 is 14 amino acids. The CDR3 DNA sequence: TGCAGTGCTAGAGATCCGACAGACAATCAGCCCCAGCATTTT. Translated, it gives CSARDPTDNQPQHF.

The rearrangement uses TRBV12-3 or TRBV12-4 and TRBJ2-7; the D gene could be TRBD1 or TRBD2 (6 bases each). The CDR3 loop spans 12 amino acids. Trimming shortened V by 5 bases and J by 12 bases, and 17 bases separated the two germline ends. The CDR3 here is CASSGGDKQPYF. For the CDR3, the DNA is TGTGCCAGCAGTGGCGGGGACAAGCAGCCGTACTTC.

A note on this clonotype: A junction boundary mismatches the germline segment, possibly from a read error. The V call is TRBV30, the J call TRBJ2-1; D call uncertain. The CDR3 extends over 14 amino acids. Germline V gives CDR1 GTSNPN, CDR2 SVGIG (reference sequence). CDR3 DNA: TGTGCCTGGAGTGTAGCGAGCTCCTACAATGAGCGGTTCTTC. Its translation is CAWSVASSYNERFF.

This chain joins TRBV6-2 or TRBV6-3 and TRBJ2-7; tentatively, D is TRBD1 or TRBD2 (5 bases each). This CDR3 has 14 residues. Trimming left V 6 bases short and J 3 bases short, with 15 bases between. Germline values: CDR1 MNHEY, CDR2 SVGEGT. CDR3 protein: CASRTDSEGYEQYF. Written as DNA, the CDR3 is TGTGCCAGCAGGACCGACAGTGAGGGCTACGAGCAGTACTTC.

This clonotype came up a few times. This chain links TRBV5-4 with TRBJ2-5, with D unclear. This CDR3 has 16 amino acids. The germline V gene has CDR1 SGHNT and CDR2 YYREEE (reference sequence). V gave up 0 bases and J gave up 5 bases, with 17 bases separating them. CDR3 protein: CASSLGLKPGEETQYF. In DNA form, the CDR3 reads TGTGCCAGCAGCTTGGGGCTTAAGCCCGGAGAGGAGACCCAGTACTTC.

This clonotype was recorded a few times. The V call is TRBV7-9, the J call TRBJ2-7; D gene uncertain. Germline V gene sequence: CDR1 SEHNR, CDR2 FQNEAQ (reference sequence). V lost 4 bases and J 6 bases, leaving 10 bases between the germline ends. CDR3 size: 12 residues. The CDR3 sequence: CASSYGWGEQYF. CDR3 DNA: TGTGCCAGCAGCTATGGTTGGGGCGAGCAGTACTTC.

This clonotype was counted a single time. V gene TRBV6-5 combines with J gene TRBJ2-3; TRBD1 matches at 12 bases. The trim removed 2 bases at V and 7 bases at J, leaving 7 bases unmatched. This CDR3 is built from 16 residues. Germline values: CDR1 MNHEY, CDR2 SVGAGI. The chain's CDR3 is CASSYEGTGGRYTQYF. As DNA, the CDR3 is TGTGCCAGCAGTTACGAGGGGACAGGGGGCCGCTATACGCAGTATTTT.

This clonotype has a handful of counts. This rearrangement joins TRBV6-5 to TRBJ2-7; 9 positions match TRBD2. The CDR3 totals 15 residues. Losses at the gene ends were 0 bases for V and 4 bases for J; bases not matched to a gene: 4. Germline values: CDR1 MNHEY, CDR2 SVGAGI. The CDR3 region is CASSYSGSGSYEQYF. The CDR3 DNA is TGTGCCAGCAGTTACTCGGGTAGCGGGAGTTACGAGCAGTACTTC.

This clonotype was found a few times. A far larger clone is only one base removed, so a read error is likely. This CDR3 reads CASSDQEAQYF. Written as DNA, the CDR3 is TGTGCCAGCAGCGACCAAGAGGCCCAGTACTTC. The chain is built from TRBV7-3 and TRBJ2-7; D unresolved. Trimming shortened V by 5 bases and J by 10 bases, and 12 bases separated the two germline ends. This CDR3 has 11 amino acids. CDR1 is SGHTA, CDR2 FQGTGA, per germline.

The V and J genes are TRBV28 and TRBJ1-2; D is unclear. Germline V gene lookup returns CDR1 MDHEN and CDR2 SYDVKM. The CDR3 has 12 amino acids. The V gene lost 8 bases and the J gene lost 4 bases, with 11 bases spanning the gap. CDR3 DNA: TGTGCCAGCTCGACTACACGCTATGGCTACACCTTC. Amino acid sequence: CASSTTRYGYTF.

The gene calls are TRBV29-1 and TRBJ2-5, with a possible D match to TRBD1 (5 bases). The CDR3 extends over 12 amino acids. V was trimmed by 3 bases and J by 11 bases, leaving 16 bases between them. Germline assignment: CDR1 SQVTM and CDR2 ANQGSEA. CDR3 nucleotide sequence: TGCAGCGTTGAGGTGGCAGGGCTGGAGCAGTACTTC. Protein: CSVEVAGLEQYF.

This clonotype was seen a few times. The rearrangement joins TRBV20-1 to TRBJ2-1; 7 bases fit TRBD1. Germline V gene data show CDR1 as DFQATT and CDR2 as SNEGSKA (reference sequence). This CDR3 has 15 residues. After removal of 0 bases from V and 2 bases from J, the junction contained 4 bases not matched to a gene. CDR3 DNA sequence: TGCAGTGCTAGAGATGGAGGACAGGCCTACAATGAGCAGTTCTTC. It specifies CSARDGGQAYNEQFF.

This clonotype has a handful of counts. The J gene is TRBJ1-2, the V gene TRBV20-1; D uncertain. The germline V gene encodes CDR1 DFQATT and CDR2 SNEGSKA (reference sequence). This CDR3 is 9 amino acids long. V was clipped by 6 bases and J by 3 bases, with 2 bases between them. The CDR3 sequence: CSAHYGYTF. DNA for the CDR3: TGCAGTGCGCACTATGGCTACACCTTC.

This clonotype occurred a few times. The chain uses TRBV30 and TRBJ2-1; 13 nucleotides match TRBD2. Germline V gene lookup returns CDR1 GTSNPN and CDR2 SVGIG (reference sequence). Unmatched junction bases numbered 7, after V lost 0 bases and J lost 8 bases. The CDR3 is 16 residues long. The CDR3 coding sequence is TGTGCCTGGAGTGTAACCGGGACTAGCGGGATAGATGAGCAGTTCTTC. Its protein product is CAWSVTGTSGIDEQFF.

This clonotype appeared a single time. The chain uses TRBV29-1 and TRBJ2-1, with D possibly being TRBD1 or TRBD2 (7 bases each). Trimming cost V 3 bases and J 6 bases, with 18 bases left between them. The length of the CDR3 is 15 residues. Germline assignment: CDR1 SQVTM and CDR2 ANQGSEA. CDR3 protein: CSVDGGQGGLNEQFF. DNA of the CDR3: TGCAGCGTTGACGGGGGGCAGGGGGGCCTCAATGAGCAGTTCTTC.

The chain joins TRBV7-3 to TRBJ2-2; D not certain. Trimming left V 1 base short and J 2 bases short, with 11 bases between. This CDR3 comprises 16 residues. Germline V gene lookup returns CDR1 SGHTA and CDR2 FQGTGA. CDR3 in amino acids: CASSLNGRLNTGELFF. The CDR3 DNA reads TGTGCCAGCAGCTTAAATGGCAGATTAAACACCGGGGAGCTGTTTTTT.

CDR3 in amino acids: CASSQGPGTKTDTQYF. For the CDR3, the DNA is TGTGCCAGCAGCCAAGGTCCCGGGACCAAGACAGATACGCAGTATTTT. This chain uses TRBV3-1 with TRBJ2-3; the D gene could be TRBD1 or TRBD2 (5 bases each). The CDR3 is 16 residues long. The ends were cut back, 1 base at V and 3 bases at J, with 14 bases in the middle. Germline CDR1 reads LGHDT; CDR2 reads YNNKEL (reference sequence).

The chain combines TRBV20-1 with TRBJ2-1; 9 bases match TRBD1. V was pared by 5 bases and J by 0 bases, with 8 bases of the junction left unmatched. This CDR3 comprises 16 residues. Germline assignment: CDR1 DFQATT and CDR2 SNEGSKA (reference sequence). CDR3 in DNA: TGCAGTGCTCATCGGACAGGGGCGCGCTCCTACAATGAGCAGTTCTTC. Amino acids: CSAHRTGARSYNEQFF.

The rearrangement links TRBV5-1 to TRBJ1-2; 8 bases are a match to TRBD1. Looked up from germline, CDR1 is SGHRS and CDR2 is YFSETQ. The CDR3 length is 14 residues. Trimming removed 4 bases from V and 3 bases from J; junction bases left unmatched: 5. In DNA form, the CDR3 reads TGCGCCAGCAGCCAGAAGACAGGGGACTATGGCTACACCTTC. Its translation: CASSQKTGDYGYTF. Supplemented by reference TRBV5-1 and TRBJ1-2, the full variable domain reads KAGVTQTPRYLIKTRGQQVTLSCSPISGHRSVSWYQQTPGQGLQFLFEYFSETQRNKGNFPGRFSGRQFSNSRSEMNVSTLELGDSALYLCASSQKTGDYGYTFGSGTRLTVV.

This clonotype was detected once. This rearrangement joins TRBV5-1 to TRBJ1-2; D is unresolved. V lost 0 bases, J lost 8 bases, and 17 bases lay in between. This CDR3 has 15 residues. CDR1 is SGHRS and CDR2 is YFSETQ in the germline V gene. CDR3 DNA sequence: TGCGCCAGCAGCTTGGGTGTCAGCCAAGAGGAGGGCTACACCTTC. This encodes CASSLGVSQEEGYTF.

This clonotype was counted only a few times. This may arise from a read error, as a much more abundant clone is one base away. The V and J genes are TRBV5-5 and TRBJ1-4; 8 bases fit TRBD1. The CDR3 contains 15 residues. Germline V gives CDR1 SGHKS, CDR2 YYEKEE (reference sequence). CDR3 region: CASSPLDREHEKRFF. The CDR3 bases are TGTGCCAGCAGCCCGCTGGACAGGGAACATGAAAAACGGTTTTTT.

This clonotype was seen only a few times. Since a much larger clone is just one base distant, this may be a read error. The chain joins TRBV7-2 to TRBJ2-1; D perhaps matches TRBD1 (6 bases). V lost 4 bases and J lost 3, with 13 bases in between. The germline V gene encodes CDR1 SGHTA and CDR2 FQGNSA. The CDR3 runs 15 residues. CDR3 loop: CASSSTGTNYNEQFF. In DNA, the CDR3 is TGTGCCAGCAGCTCTACCGGGACAAACTACAATGAGCAGTTCTTC.

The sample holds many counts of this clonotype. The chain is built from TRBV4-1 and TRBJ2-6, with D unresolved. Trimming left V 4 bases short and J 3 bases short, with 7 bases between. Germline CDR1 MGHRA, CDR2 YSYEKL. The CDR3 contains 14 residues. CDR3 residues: CASSPGGGANVLTF. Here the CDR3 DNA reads TGCGCCAGCAGCCCAGGCGGTGGGGCCAACGTCCTGACTTTC.